One sample yielded the 23 T cell receptor beta chains listed below, sequenced in a study of T cell responses to AZD1222 COVID-19 vaccine. Profiling relied on immunoSEQ multiplex PCR, and the TCRdb table lists in-frame clones only, not all of them. The repertoire holds around 69,000 clones, about four fifths seen once, with around 7.5% in the top ten. Material: peripheral blood, obtained on day 0 of AZD1222 vaccination. Every receptor here comes from an adult in good health.

The rearrangement uses TRBV6-2 or TRBV6-3 and TRBJ2-6, with a weak D call TRBD1 (5 bases). Between the trimmed V and J ends, which lost 5 bases and 0 bases, there was a span of 20 bases. The CDR3 extends over 19 amino acids. In germline, CDR1 is MNHEY, CDR2 SVGEGT. In nucleotides, the CDR3 is TGTGCCAGCAGTAGGGGAAGGTTCTCCCCTCTCTCTGGGGCCAACGTCCTGACTTTC. Translated: CASSRGRFSPLSGANVLTF.

J is TRBJ2-1 and V is TRBV5-1; unclear D gene. The CDR3 is made up of 13 amino acids. In germline, CDR1 is SGHRS, CDR2 YFSETQ. The V and J ends lost 3 bases and 7 bases respectively, with 11 bases between them. The CDR3 nucleotides read TGCGCCAGCAGCTGGAATACAGCGAATGAGCAGTTCTTC. Its translation: CASSWNTANEQFF.

This chain uses TRBV2 with TRBJ1-1; TRBD1 matches 7 bases. The CDR3 spans 14 residues. Germline-derived CDR1 and CDR2 are SNHLY and FYNNEI. Trimming at V came to 5 bases and at J to 4 bases, leaving 7 bases not matched to a gene. The CDR3 DNA sequence: TGTGCCAGCAGTCAGAACAGGGGTGGCACTGAAGCTTTCTTT. Amino acid sequence: CASSQNRGGTEAFF.

The CDR3 coding sequence is TGCAGTGCTACCCACCAAGAGACCCAGTACTTC. This sequence encodes CSATHQETQYF. V and J are TRBV20-1 and TRBJ2-5; D gene uncertain. The V end lost 4 bases, the J end lost 0 bases, and 3 bases lay between the germline ends. The germline V gene encodes CDR1 DFQATT and CDR2 SNEGSKA (reference sequence). CDR3 length equals 11 residues.

This chain joins TRBV18 and TRBJ2-2; the D gene is possibly TRBD2 (5 bases). Trimming left V 2 bases short and J 4 bases short, with 14 bases between. Germline-derived CDR1 and CDR2 are KGHSH and LQKENI. The CDR3 totals 16 residues. As DNA, the CDR3 is TGTGCCAGCTCACCAGGTACGGGGAGTCCCACCGGGGAGCTGTTTTTT. It translates to CASSPGTGSPTGELFF.

V usage is TRBV3-1 (or the pseudogene TRBV3-2) and J usage is TRBJ2-5; D remains unclear. The V gene lost 0 bases and the J gene lost 2 bases, with 10 bases spanning the gap. Germline lookup yields CDR1 LGHDT and CDR2 YNNKEL (reference sequence). The CDR3 loop spans 15 amino acids. Here the CDR3 DNA reads TGTGCCAGCAGCCAAGATCTCGGTCGTCAAGAGACCCAGTACTTC. Amino acid sequence: CASSQDLGRQETQYF.

V usage is TRBV12-3 or TRBV12-4 and J usage is TRBJ2-3; a possible D gene is TRBD2 (6 bases). The V end was cut by 3 bases, the J end by 10 bases, with 8 bases between. The CDR3 is made up of 11 amino acids. As DNA, the CDR3 is TGTGCCAGCAGTTTCCCTAGCGCGCAGTATTTT. This translates into CASSFPSAQYF.

This clone has only one observation. The V and J genes are TRBV5-8 and TRBJ2-1, with D perhaps TRBD2 (5 bases). There are 16 residues in the CDR3. V dropped 0 bases and J dropped 0 bases, with 10 bases sitting between them. Germline values: CDR1 SGHTS, CDR2 YDEGEE. As DNA, the CDR3 is TGTGCCAGCAGCTTGGGGCTAGCTAGCTCCTACAATGAGCAGTTCTTC. It yields the protein CASSLGLASSYNEQFF.

The chain carries TRBV7-2 and TRBJ2-7, with 10 nucleotides matching TRBD2. The CDR3 sequence is 16 residues long. Germline CDR1 is SGHTA and CDR2 is FQGNSA. The junction had 12 bases not matched to a gene; V was cut back by 7 bases and J by 3 bases. CDR3 sequence reads: CASTLLAGPAVYEQYF. The CDR3 coding sequence is TGTGCCAGCACCCTACTAGCGGGGCCCGCAGTCTACGAGCAGTACTTC. The variable domain in full, completed from reference TRBV7-2 and TRBJ2-7, reads GAGVSQSPSNKVTEKGKDVELRCDPISGHTALYWYRQSLGQGLEFLIYFQGNSAPDKSGLPSDRFSAERTGGSVSTLTIQRTQQEDSAVYLCASTLLAGPAVYEQYFGPGTRLTVT.

J is TRBJ1-6 and V is TRBV3-1 (or the pseudogene TRBV3-2); D possibly corresponds to TRBD1 (5 bases). The CDR3 sequence is 15 residues long. The ends were cut back, 4 bases at V and 6 bases at J, with 13 bases in the middle. Germline V gives CDR1 LGHDT, CDR2 YNNKEL (reference sequence). The CDR3 nucleotides are TGTGCCAGCAGCCGTTCCCAGGGAGGTAATTCACCCCTCCACTTT. Translated: CASSRSQGGNSPLHF.

The chain is built from TRBV19 and TRBJ2-7; 9 nucleotides line up with TRBD1. Germline V CDR1 and CDR2: LNHDA, SQIVND (reference sequence). The CDR3 is 16 residues long. V trimming: 6 bases; J trimming: 3 bases; junction bases outside the gene matches: 12. The CDR3 region is CASRGTGSGPSYEQYF. In nucleotides, the CDR3 is TGTGCCAGTAGGGGGACAGGGAGTGGCCCGAGCTACGAGCAGTACTTC.

The chain employs TRBV6-5 and TRBJ1-2, with D perhaps TRBD1 (5 bases). The CDR3 totals 13 residues. CDR1 MNHEY and CDR2 SVGAGI come from the germline V gene. Trimming stripped 10 bases from V and 0 bases from J, with 12 bases between. CDR3 bases: TGTGCCATTAGGCAGGGCCCTAACTATGGCTACACCTTC. Its translation is CAIRQGPNYGYTF.

The V call is TRBV19, the J call TRBJ1-1; the match to TRBD1 covers 7 bases. The CDR3 has 16 residues. With 0 bases clipped from V and 0 bases from J, the junction kept 4 bases outside the gene matches. Germline lookup yields CDR1 LNHDA and CDR2 SQIVND (reference sequence). The CDR3 reads CASSIEGTALNTEAFF. CDR3 bases: TGTGCCAGTAGTATAGAAGGGACAGCCTTGAACACTGAAGCTTTCTTT.

The chain joins TRBV10-1 to TRBJ1-5; perhaps TRBD1 as D (6 bases). The V gene's germline CDR1 is WNHNN and CDR2 SYGVQD (reference sequence). There are 15 residues in the CDR3. V was trimmed by 7 bases and J by 0 bases, leaving 13 bases between them. CDR3 coding DNA: TGCGCCAGCACCGAAAGGGGGAATAGCAATCAGCCCCAGCATTTT. Translation gives CASTERGNSNQPQHF.

The sample holds a few counts of this clone. V gene TRBV3-1 (or the pseudogene TRBV3-2) combines with J gene TRBJ2-5; possibly TRBD1 for D (6 bases). The CDR3 runs to 12 residues. Germline V gene sequence: CDR1 LGHDT, CDR2 YNNKEL (reference sequence). Deletions cut 0 bases from V and 9 bases from J, with 8 bases between. CDR3: CASSQDQGPQYF. The DNA for the CDR3 is TGTGCCAGCAGCCAAGATCAGGGGCCCCAGTACTTC.

The chain combines TRBV19 with TRBJ2-5; D remains unclear. The length of the CDR3 is 16 residues. Per the germline V gene, CDR1 is LNHDA and CDR2 is SQIVND (reference sequence). V lost 6 bases and J 0 bases, leaving 17 bases between the germline ends. The CDR3 DNA is TGTGCCAGTAGCCCTGTACCGGCATCGTACCAAGAGACCCAGTACTTC. Amino acids: CASSPVPASYQETQYF.

V and J are TRBV19 and TRBJ2-6; D is unresolved. The CDR3 is made up of 15 amino acids. In germline, CDR1 is LNHDA, CDR2 SQIVND (reference sequence). V lost 6 bases, J lost 2 bases, and 11 bases lay in between. The CDR3 loop is CASRPQVAGANVLTF. In DNA form, the CDR3 reads TGTGCCAGTAGGCCCCAAGTTGCTGGGGCCAACGTCCTGACTTTC. The full variable domain, rest sourced from reference TRBV19 and TRBJ2-6, is DGGITQSPKYLFRKEGQNVTLSCEQNLNHDAMYWYRQDPGQGLRLIYYSQIVNDFQKGDIAEGYSVSREKKESFPLTVTSAQKNPTAFYLCASRPQVAGANVLTFGAGSRLTVL.

On this clone: Other nucleotide sequences in the sample specify the same CDR3. The chain joins TRBV2 to TRBJ2-2, with 8 bases identical to TRBD2. The CDR3 extends over 15 amino acids. J gave up 3 bases and V 4 bases, and 4 bases lay outside the gene matches. CDR1 and CDR2 from the germline V gene are SNHLY and FYNNEI. The CDR3 sequence: CASSVSTSDTGELFF. Here the CDR3 DNA reads TGTGCCAGCAGTGTTTCGACTAGCGACACCGGGGAGCTGTTTTTT.

The V gene is TRBV18, the J gene TRBJ2-5, with 7 bases aligning to TRBD1. V was clipped by 8 bases and J by 1 base; unmatched bases: 16. The CDR3 covers 17 residues. Looked up from germline, CDR1 is KGHSH and CDR2 is LQKENI. CDR3 loop: CASAALPTGSPQETQYF. DNA of the CDR3: TGTGCCAGCGCTGCATTACCGACAGGGTCCCCCCAAGAGACCCAGTACTTC.

The rearrangement uses TRBV6-5 and TRBJ2-7; D gene ambiguous. The germline V gene encodes CDR1 MNHEY and CDR2 SVGAGI. Trimming took off 5 bases at V and 4 bases at J, with 12 bases between the two ends. The CDR3 is 13 amino acids. The CDR3: CASSTGIPYEQYF. CDR3 nucleotide sequence: TGTGCCAGCAGTACCGGAATCCCGTACGAGCAGTACTTC.

The chain couples TRBV3-1 (or the pseudogene TRBV3-2) to TRBJ2-2; D may be TRBD1 (6 bases). Trimming pared 0 bases from V and 4 bases from J, leaving 9 bases between. This CDR3 is 15 amino acids long. Per germline, CDR1 LGHDT and CDR2 YNNKEL (reference sequence). CDR3 sequence (DNA): TGTGCCAGCAGCCAAGACAGGGGTAGCACCGGGGAGCTGTTTTTT. It is translated as CASSQDRGSTGELFF.

The rearrangement uses TRBV10-1 and TRBJ2-7; D possibly corresponds to TRBD1 (6 bases). The CDR3 consists of 13 residues. V was trimmed by 8 bases and J by 0 bases, leaving 11 bases between them. In germline, CDR1 is WNHNN, CDR2 SYGVQD (reference sequence). In DNA, the CDR3 is TGCGCCAGCCGGCCGGACAGCTCCTACGAGCAGTACTTC. Its protein product is CASRPDSSYEQYF.

This chain connects TRBV5-1 to TRBJ2-7, with D possibly matching TRBD1 (6 bases). The V end lost 3 bases, the J end lost 5 bases, and 21 bases lay between the germline ends. Germline V gives CDR1 SGHRS, CDR2 YFSETQ. The CDR3 runs 16 residues. In DNA form, the CDR3 reads TGCGCCAGCAGCTCGTTTAGAGGGGGAGCTAGGAACGAGCAGTACTTC. Translating it yields CASSSFRGGARNEQYF.